The following is a TCR beta chain sequence with its context. Its antigen is unknown. The CDR3 length is 14 residues. CDR1 and CDR2 (germline): MNHNS, SASEGT. V was trimmed by 3 bases and J by 6 bases, leaving 12 bases between them. The method was immunoSEQ multiplex PCR; TCRdb's version includes in-frame clones alone and lacks a portion of them. This table has over 15,000 clones, around 90% appearing once. The data were obtained in a study of regulatory and conventional T cells in RAG deficiency. The sorted regulatory T cells were CD4+, CD25-high and CD127-low, with genomic DNA sequenced. Findings and limits, study-wide: Compared with controls, unique Treg TCR beta sequences dropped about 100-fold in Omenn syndrome and CID/AS. These Omenn syndrome Treg sorts may hold peripherally activated cells instead. Omenn patients showed >75% Treg-Tconv overlap and shorter CDR3 lengths. Shannon entropy fell and Simpson indices rose in RAG-deficient patients.

The sample also formed part of further work on regulatory T cells. That source reports: The PCR used 52 TRBV and 13 TRBJ primers.

The chain employs TRBV6-1 and TRBJ2-4, with D possibly being TRBD2 (5 bases). Sequencing input: Tregs sorted from blood. This TCR was recovered from a human donor in good health. The CDR3, as DNA: TGTGCCAGCAGTGATCGGGGTATTGGAAACATTCAGTACTTC. Translation gives CASSDRGIGNIQYF.